This T cell receptor beta chain was identified in a study of resident and recirculating memory T cells in vitiligo. Method: immunoSEQ multiplex PCR; TCRdb's copy keeps in-frame clones and lacks some. The data contain around 43,000 clones, about nine tenths of them seen just once; the ten biggest clones take up more than 3.5%. This sequence was found in a male donor with vitiligo. The sample comprised blood.

In nucleotides, the CDR3 is TGTGCCATCAGTGAAACAGGGGTCTACGAGCAGTACTTC. As protein: CAISETGVYEQYF. This rearrangement joins TRBV10-3 to TRBJ2-7; 7 nucleotides agree with TRBD1. The CDR3 extends over 13 amino acids. V trimming: 3 bases; J trimming: 3 bases; junction bases outside the gene matches: 2. CDR1 is ENHRY and CDR2 is SYGVKD in the germline V gene.